This TCR beta chain came from a study of blood T cells in healthy people across ages. Germline values: CDR1 SGDLS, CDR2 YYNGEE. Trimming removed 0 bases from V and 8 bases from J, with 12 bases in between. CDR3 length: 14 amino acids. The second PCR ran 7 to 11 cycles with a sample-barcoded 5' primer and J-beta primers. TCRdb independently ran MiXCR on the 5' RACE reads; one entry per CDR3 protein. Of some 900,000 distinct CDR3 sequences listed, 40% to 60% were seen once; the top ten hold around 15%. RNA extraction gave at least 5.5 micrograms of total RNA per sample. This clonotype was obtained from a man aged 25-45 years in good health. Sequenced: blood. The J gene is TRBJ2-1, the V gene TRBV9, with D uncertain. The CDR3 region is CASSVDPSRDEQFF. Here the CDR3 DNA reads TGTGCCAGCAGCGTAGATCCTAGTAGGGATGAGCAGTTCTTC.